Listed here are 28 T cell receptor beta chains from one sample, sequenced in a study of T cells in Graves' hyperthyroidism and ophthalmopathy. Amplified TCR beta CDR3 regions derived from RNA transcripts. During a first-round RT-PCR of the TCR CDR3, the HTBI primer set was used. TCRdb redid the calling of the multiplex PCR reads with MiXCR, one entry per CDR3 protein. The sample yields roughly 600,000 distinct CDR3 sequences, approximately 15% seen once. Sequencing was carried out using blood. The receptors come from a woman aged 45-65 years with Graves' ophthalmopathy.

This clonotype has ten or more counts. The chain has TRBV20-1 and TRBJ1-1; no definite D call. The CDR3 is made up of 14 amino acids. Germline V gene sequence: CDR1 DFQATT, CDR2 SNEGSKA (reference sequence). Trimming removed 0 bases from V and 1 base from J, with 9 bases in between. For the CDR3, the DNA is TGCAGTGCTAGAGATCCCGGCAGGAACACTGAAGCTTTCTTT. Its protein product is CSARDPGRNTEAFF.

This clonotype was seen many times. V usage is TRBV20-1 and J usage is TRBJ2-1; 9 bases agree with TRBD2. Trimming at V came to 1 base and at J to 0 bases, leaving 4 bases not matched to a gene. The V gene's germline CDR1 is DFQATT and CDR2 SNEGSKA (reference sequence). CDR3 size: 16 residues. CDR3 sequence: CSARVGGRASYNEQFF. DNA of the CDR3: TGCAGTGCTAGAGTAGGCGGGAGGGCCTCCTACAATGAGCAGTTCTTC.

This clonotype was seen ten or more times. V gene TRBV18 combines with J gene TRBJ1-5, with D hard to call. Germline V lookup: CDR1 KGHSH, CDR2 LQKENI. V lost 3 bases and J 9 bases, leaving 12 bases between the germline ends. The CDR3 extends over 13 amino acids. CDR3 residues: CASSPSAEGPQHF. CDR3 DNA: TGTGCCAGCTCACCTTCAGCGGAGGGGCCCCAGCATTTT.

This clonotype came up a few times. This chain links TRBV9 with TRBJ2-1, with D possibly TRBD2 on 5 matching bases. The germline CDR1 and CDR2 sequences are SGDLS and YYNGEE. The CDR3 runs 16 residues. The V gene lost 1 base and the J gene lost 5 bases, with 16 bases spanning the gap. The CDR3 protein is CASSVTLGIGDNEQFF. CDR3 bases: TGTGCCAGCAGCGTAACCCTCGGGATAGGTGACAATGAGCAGTTCTTC.

This clonotype was counted many times. This sequence joins TRBV7-9 and TRBJ2-3; 7 positions match TRBD1. The CDR3 runs to 14 residues. J gave up 3 bases and V 2 bases, and 2 bases lay outside the gene matches. Germline CDR1 SEHNR, CDR2 FQNEAQ (reference sequence). The CDR3: CASSLLTGTDTQYF. The CDR3, as DNA: TGTGCCAGCAGCTTATTGACAGGGACAGATACGCAGTATTTT. The whole variable domain, remainder taken from reference TRBV7-9 and TRBJ2-3, is DTGVSQNPRHKITKRGQNVTFRCDPISEHNRLYWYRQTLGQGPEFLTYFQNEAQLEKSRLLSDRFSAERPKGSFSTLEIQRTEQGDSAMYLCASSLLTGTDTQYFGPGTRLTVL.

In its sample, this clonotype was seen many times. This chain uses TRBV29-1 with TRBJ2-7; the match to TRBD1 covers 8 bases. V trimming: 6 bases; J trimming: 5 bases; junction bases outside the gene matches: 12. This CDR3 has 14 residues. CDR1 is SQVTM, CDR2 ANQGSEA, per germline. This chain's CDR3 is CSVAMGRGLHEQYF. For the CDR3, the DNA is TGCAGCGTAGCGATGGGCAGGGGGCTACACGAGCAGTACTTC.

This clonotype was counted at least ten times. The V call is TRBV2, the J call TRBJ2-1; no clear D. The germline V gene has CDR1 SNHLY and CDR2 FYNNEI. The germline V and J ends were trimmed by 8 bases and 1 base, with 15 bases remaining between them. This CDR3 contains 15 residues. The CDR3 spells CASSSGPGSYNEQFF. The CDR3 DNA is TGTGCCAGCTCATCCGGGCCTGGATCCTACAATGAGCAGTTCTTC.

This clonotype was observed at least ten times. The chain employs TRBV11-2 and TRBJ2-1; TRBD2 matches 15 bases. Germline CDR1 is SGHAT and CDR2 is FQNNGV. There are 17 residues in the CDR3. V shed 1 base, J shed 7 bases, and the junction held 5 bases outside the gene matches. In nucleotides, the CDR3 is TGTGCCAGCAGCTTAGGGAGGACTAGCGGGAGGGAAAATGAGCAGTTCTTC. Translating gives CASSLGRTSGRENEQFF.

This clonotype was counted between two and nine times. The chain combines TRBV4-2 with TRBJ2-3, with 8 bases identical to TRBD2. The length of the CDR3 is 16 residues. Germline CDR1 LGHNA, CDR2 YNFKEQ. The junction had 10 bases not matched to a gene; V was cut back by 4 bases and J by 4 bases. The CDR3 DNA reads as TGTGCCAGCAGCCCCAGAGCGGGAGAGGTCGCAGATACGCAGTATTTT. This codes for CASSPRAGEVADTQYF.

With regard to this clonotype: Sequence at one end of the junction differs from germline and may be a read error. The chain uses TRBV5-1 and TRBJ2-1; TRBD2 aligns across 9 bases. Looked up from germline, CDR1 is SGHRS and CDR2 is YFSETQ. This CDR3 region has 16 residues. The CDR3 coding sequence is TGCGCCAGCAGTCAAAATAGCGGGAGCTCCTACAGTGAGCAGTTCTTC. Its protein is CASSQNSGSSYSEQFF.

This clonotype was seen repeatedly, ten times or more. The chain employs TRBV10-3 and TRBJ2-1; 14 bases line up with TRBD2. Germline V gives CDR1 ENHRY, CDR2 SYGVKD. This CDR3 contains 15 residues. Trimming took 8 bases from V and 9 from J; bases not matched to a gene: 9. CDR3 sequence: CAIGSEGLAGGEQFF. CDR3 DNA: TGTGCCATCGGGTCGGAAGGACTAGCGGGAGGTGAGCAGTTCTTC.

This clonotype was detected many times. The chain links TRBV11-2 to TRBJ2-1, with 10 nucleotides matching TRBD2. Trimming removed 3 bases from V and 4 bases from J; junction bases left unmatched: 3. Germline V lookup: CDR1 SGHAT, CDR2 FQNNGV. This CDR3 has 15 residues. The CDR3 DNA follows: TGTGCCAGCAGCTTTTCTAGCGGGGGATACAATGAGCAGTTCTTC. Its protein is CASSFSSGGYNEQFF.

The CDR3 nucleotides are TGCGCCAGCAGCCAAGATCCGGGGGGCCAAAGCTCTGGAAACACCATATATTTT. Residues: CASSQDPGGQSSGNTIYF. J is TRBJ1-3 and V is TRBV4-3; perhaps TRBD1 as D (6 bases). This CDR3 comprises 18 residues. Trimming left V 0 bases short and J 0 bases short, with 15 bases between. CDR1 and CDR2 (germline): LGHNA, YSLEER.

In this sample, this clonotype turned up a few times. V usage is TRBV28 and J usage is TRBJ1-2; the match to TRBD1 covers 7 bases. V trimming: 6 bases; J trimming: 6 bases; junction bases outside the gene matches: 13. The CDR3 sequence is 15 residues long. Germline assignment: CDR1 MDHEN and CDR2 SYDVKM. The CDR3 is CASSYLLHRGNGYTF. The CDR3 nucleotides read TGTGCCAGCAGCTATCTTCTCCACAGGGGAAATGGCTACACCTTC.

This clonotype was counted only a few times. The chain joins TRBV19 to TRBJ2-3; 9 bases align to TRBD2. The CDR3 extends over 14 amino acids. Germline-derived CDR1 and CDR2 are LNHDA and SQIVND (reference sequence). Trimming removed 4 bases from V and 3 bases from J; junction bases left unmatched: 2. The CDR3 region is CASSTAGGTDTQYF. The CDR3 bases are TGTGCCAGTAGTACCGCGGGAGGGACAGATACGCAGTATTTT.

This chain links TRBV20-1 with TRBJ2-5; D is perhaps TRBD2 (6 bases). The V and J ends lost 3 bases and 7 bases respectively, with 12 bases between them. CDR3 length equals 12 residues. Germline assignment: CDR1 DFQATT and CDR2 SNEGSKA (reference sequence). For the CDR3, the DNA is TGCAGTGCTAGGGGGGGTGAAGGGACCCAGTACTTC. Its translation: CSARGGEGTQYF.

The V call is TRBV20-1, the J call TRBJ2-7; D possibly corresponds to TRBD2 (5 bases). V was trimmed by 1 base and J by 3 bases, leaving 10 bases between them. The germline V gene encodes CDR1 DFQATT and CDR2 SNEGSKA (reference sequence). This CDR3 spans 13 amino acids. CDR3 loop: CSARASTNYEQYF. The CDR3 DNA follows: TGCAGTGCTAGAGCTAGCACCAACTACGAGCAGTACTTC.

This clonotype has at least ten counts. The chain links TRBV6-2 or TRBV6-3 to TRBJ2-1; perhaps D is TRBD1 or TRBD2 (5 bases each). The CDR3 has 14 amino acids. Trimming pared 6 bases from V and 3 bases from J, leaving 12 bases between. Germline V CDR1 and CDR2: MNHEY, SVGEGT. DNA for the CDR3: TGTGCCAGCAGCACGAGAGGGGACTACAATGAGCAGTTCTTC. As protein: CASSTRGDYNEQFF.

This rearrangement joins TRBV6-5 to TRBJ2-2; tentative D call: TRBD1 (5 bases). From germline, CDR1 is MNHEY and CDR2 SVGAGI. V was shortened by 6 bases and J by 0 bases, with 8 bases between the two germline ends. The CDR3 has 14 residues. The CDR3 region has the DNA TGTGCCAGCAGATTACAGGCGAACACCGGGGAGCTGTTTTTT. Translated, it gives CASRLQANTGELFF.

This clonotype appeared a few times. The V and J genes are TRBV19 and TRBJ2-1; 8 positions match TRBD2. Germline V CDR1 and CDR2: LNHDA, SQIVND (reference sequence). CDR3 size: 15 residues. Trimming at V came to 5 bases and at J to 4 bases, leaving 7 bases not matched to a gene. The CDR3 DNA reads TGTGCCAGTAGTCCTTCTAGCGGGCCATACAATGAGCAGTTCTTC. Translated, it gives CASSPSSGPYNEQFF. The full variable domain, completed using reference TRBV19 and TRBJ2-1, is DGGITQSPKYLFRKEGQNVTLSCEQNLNHDAMYWYRQDPGQGLRLIYYSQIVNDFQKGDIAEGYSVSREKKESFPLTVTSAQKNPTAFYLCASSPSSGPYNEQFFGPGTRLTVL.

This clonotype has at least ten counts. The rearrangement links TRBV3-1 to TRBJ2-5; D not certain. Germline CDR1 LGHDT, CDR2 YNNKEL (reference sequence). The V gene lost 1 base and the J gene lost 9 bases, with 15 bases spanning the gap. There are 14 residues in the CDR3. CDR3 in DNA: TGTGCCAGCAGCCAAGGCCTAGGAGCGCTTGCCCAGTACTTC. This encodes CASSQGLGALAQYF.

This clonotype was recorded many times. The chain uses TRBV20-1 and TRBJ2-7; 8 nucleotides line up with TRBD2. The length of the CDR3 is 14 residues. CDR1 is DFQATT and CDR2 is SNEGSKA in the germline V gene (reference sequence). The V segment lost 5 bases and the J segment 2 bases; nucleotides outside the gene matches: 8. CDR3 loop: CSAPTAGGPYEQYF. The CDR3 nucleotides read TGCAGTGCTCCCACGGCGGGAGGCCCCTACGAGCAGTACTTC.

This clonotype was observed at least ten times. The chain links TRBV12-3 or TRBV12-4 to TRBJ2-2; a weak D match, TRBD1 (6 bases). V gave up 7 bases and J gave up 4 bases, with 10 bases separating them. CDR3 size: 13 residues. CDR3 DNA: TGTGCCAGCACCAACAGGGCCACCGGGGAGCTGTTTTTT. As protein: CASTNRATGELFF.

In this sample, this clonotype turned up many times. This CDR3 is CSARSGQGALASPLHF. As DNA, the CDR3 is TGCAGTGCTAGATCGGGACAGGGGGCACTGGCGTCACCCCTCCACTTT. This chain connects TRBV20-1 to TRBJ1-6; 12 nucleotides align to TRBD1. The CDR3 consists of 16 residues. The ends lost 2 bases at V and 10 bases at J; junction bases unmatched: 9. CDR1 is DFQATT, CDR2 SNEGSKA, per germline (reference sequence).

The sample holds many counts of this clonotype. The CDR3 spells CSRSGTSGPNEQFF. As DNA, the CDR3 is TGCAGTCGTTCCGGGACTAGCGGGCCCAATGAGCAGTTCTTC. This rearrangement joins TRBV20-1 to TRBJ2-1; 12 nucleotides line up with TRBD2. J lost 6 bases, V lost 8 bases, and 8 bases had no gene match. The CDR3 runs to 14 residues. Germline CDR1 is DFQATT and CDR2 is SNEGSKA (reference sequence).

This clonotype appeared many times. V usage is TRBV20-1 and J usage is TRBJ2-1; the D call may be TRBD1 or TRBD2 (5 bases each). V dropped 5 bases and J dropped 2 bases, with 13 bases sitting between them. Per germline, CDR1 DFQATT and CDR2 SNEGSKA (reference sequence). The CDR3 contains 14 residues. As DNA, the CDR3 is TGCAGTGCTGTCCCAGGGACCACCTACAATGAGCAGTTCTTC. Encoded protein: CSAVPGTTYNEQFF.

The table lists this clonotype with many counts. The rearrangement links TRBV7-9 to TRBJ2-1, with TRBD2 matching over 13 bases. CDR3 length: 15 residues. The germline V gene encodes CDR1 SEHNR and CDR2 FQNEAQ (reference sequence). J gave up 8 bases and V 5 bases, and 6 bases lay outside the gene matches. The CDR3 DNA reads as TGTGCCAGCAGCCGACTAGCGGGAGGAATCGATGAGCAGTTCTTC. Translated, it gives CASSRLAGGIDEQFF. Full variable domain (missing parts from reference TRBV7-9 and TRBJ2-1): DTGVSQNPRHKITKRGQNVTFRCDPISEHNRLYWYRQTLGQGPEFLTYFQNEAQLEKSRLLSDRFSAERPKGSFSTLEIQRTEQGDSAMYLCASSRLAGGIDEQFFGPGTRLTVL.

This clonotype was detected ten times or more. The V call is TRBV7-2, the J call TRBJ2-2; no clear D gene. V was clipped by 1 base and J by 6 bases, with 12 bases between them. The CDR3 spans 15 residues. Germline V CDR1 and CDR2: SGHTA, FQGNSA. The CDR3 sequence: CASSLDWASSGELFF. The CDR3 DNA reads as TGTGCCAGCAGCTTAGATTGGGCTAGTTCCGGGGAGCTGTTTTTT.